The entry that follows covers one TCR beta chain sequence. The specificity of this receptor is unknown. It has no much larger one-base neighbor in the sample; base qualities were not kept. This record comes from a study of T cell changes during pregnancy in multiple sclerosis (dated by TCRdb to about 2019). For context, the study as a whole: In women with multiple sclerosis, the researchers looked at how the T cell repertoire shifted as pregnancy progressed.

The library was prepared using the immunoSEQ multiplex PCR assay. TCRdb took this table from immuneACCESS and kept in-frame rearrangements with V and J called. Such tables lack part of the clones; where checked against another copy, unresolved V genes explain under half of the gap, and the rest is unexplained. The sample includes approximately 83,000 clones, with around 93% observed a single time. Together, the top ten hold approximately 4.7% of the sample. V trim: 3 bases; J trim: 0 bases; unmatched bases: 2. Including cysteine and phenylalanine, the CDR3 has 14 amino acids. The DNA shown is the 42-base CDR3, in frame from base 1. CDR1 is given as MNHNS and CDR2 as SASEGT, both from the germline V gene.

The V gene is TRBV6-1 and the J gene is TRBJ2-7, and 7 junction bases match TRBD1. This sequence was found in a female donor with multiple sclerosis, enrolled in a pregnancy study. The source was peripheral blood, collected in the first trimester of pregnancy. The DNA sequence is as follows: TGTGCCAGCAGTGAGGGGACAGCCTCCTACGAGCAGTACTTC. Its protein reads: CASSEGTASYEQYF.